This T cell receptor beta chain was obtained from a study of blood T cell repertoires in COVID-19. Some clones are missing from TCRdb's copy, which holds only in-frame ones; the method was immunoSEQ multiplex PCR. Among tens of thousands of clones listed, 70% to 90% were seen once. From germline, CDR1 is SGHVS and CDR2 FQNEAQ. The trim removed 5 bases at V and 4 bases at J, leaving 6 bases unmatched. The CDR3 spans 15 residues. The chain recombines TRBV7-8 with TRBJ1-5, with 9 positions matching TRBD1. Sequenced input: PBMCs or T cells enriched from blood (not recorded which). The source is a woman aged 40 to 55 with acute COVID-19. The CDR3, as DNA: TGTGCCAGCAGCAGGGACAGGGCGGGTAATCAGCCCCAGCATTTT. Its translation: CASSRDRAGNQPQHF.